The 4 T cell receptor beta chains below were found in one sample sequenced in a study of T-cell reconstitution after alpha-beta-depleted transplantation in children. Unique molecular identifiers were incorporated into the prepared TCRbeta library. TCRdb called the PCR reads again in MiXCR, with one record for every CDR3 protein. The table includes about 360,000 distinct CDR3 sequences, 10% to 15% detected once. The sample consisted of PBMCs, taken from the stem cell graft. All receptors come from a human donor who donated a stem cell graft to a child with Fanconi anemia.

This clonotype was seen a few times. CDR3 loop: CASSQGDRDTEAFF. The CDR3 coding sequence is TGTGCCAGCAGCCAAGGGGACAGGGACACTGAAGCTTTCTTT. The V and J genes are TRBV4-2 and TRBJ1-1, with 9 bases aligning to TRBD1. From germline, CDR1 is LGHNA and CDR2 YNFKEQ. The CDR3 covers 14 residues. V lost 1 base, J lost 3 bases, and 0 bases stayed unmatched.

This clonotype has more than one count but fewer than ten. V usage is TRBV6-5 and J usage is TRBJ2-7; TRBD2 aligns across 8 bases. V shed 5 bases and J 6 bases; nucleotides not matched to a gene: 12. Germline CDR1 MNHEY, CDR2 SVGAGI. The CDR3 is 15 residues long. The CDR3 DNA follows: TGTGCCAGCAGTAACCACGGCGGGGGGCTAGGCGAGCAGTACGTC. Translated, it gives CASSNHGGGLGEQYV.

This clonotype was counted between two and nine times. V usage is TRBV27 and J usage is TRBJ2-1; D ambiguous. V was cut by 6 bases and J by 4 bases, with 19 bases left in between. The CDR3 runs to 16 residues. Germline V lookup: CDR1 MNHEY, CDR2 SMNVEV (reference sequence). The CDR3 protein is CASSHPSFPGYNEQFF. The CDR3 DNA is TGTGCCAGCAGCCACCCAAGCTTCCCTGGGTACAATGAGCAGTTCTTC.

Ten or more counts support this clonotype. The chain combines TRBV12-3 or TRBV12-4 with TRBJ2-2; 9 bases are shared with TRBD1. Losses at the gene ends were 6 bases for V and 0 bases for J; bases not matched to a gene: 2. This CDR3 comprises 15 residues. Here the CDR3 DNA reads TGTGCCAGCAGCACAGGGGGCGCGAACACCGGGGAGCTGTTTTTT. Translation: CASSTGGANTGELFF.